This T cell receptor beta chain was sequenced for a study of shared clonotypes between healthy human individuals (TCRdb year 2020). The study in broad terms: Two women and a few men aged 18 to 49 years were included in the cohort. Libraries were prepared and TCR repertoires were sequenced by different laboratories using diverse techniques, in order to increase sequencing depth and limit assay-specific biases. To estimate repertoire size and how much clonotype sharing occurs between individuals, the study deeply sequenced the blood TCR repertoires of several healthy adults. Leukapheresis yielded between about 0.94 and 8.9 billion PBMCs per donor. For each donor, CD4 naive and CD4 memory were each given three plates, CD8 naive was given two plates, and CD8 memory was given one plate. The full study reports these points: Rarefaction of sorted-subset datasets indicated incomplete sequencing despite the large sequencing depth. Larger estimated clonotype richness was generally found for naive subsets than for memory subsets. Because the study included a small number of donors, the genetic and exposure-history diversity represented was limited. Based on pairwise subsampling, the degree of clonotype sharing among donors was expected to be affected by sequencing depth. Compared with non-shared clonotypes, clonotypes shared by all four sorted-subset donors had higher generation probabilities. Only blood was sampled, and tissue TCR repertoires likely differ from those in blood. Across four donors, roughly 5.1% of naive CD4, approximately 3.6% of naive CD8, 2% to 2.5% of memory CD4, and about 0.44% of memory CD8 clonotypes were shared.

The donors were healthy, HIV-negative adults who had no recently reported acute infections or vaccinations. All donors were Caucasian adults living in Nashville, Tennessee, USA. Magnetic negative selection was used to enrich CD4+ T cells, after which naive cells were positively selected on CD45RA and the negative fraction became the memory subset. After blood collection by leukapheresis, PBMCs were isolated using Ficoll-Histopaque density gradient centrifugation and then cryopreserved in the vapor phase of liquid nitrogen. Purity and quantity of every magnetically sorted T cell population were checked by analytical flow cytometry. Genomic DNA was isolated from each sorted fraction and quantified by UV absorbance on a Nanodrop 2000c. Using the deep immunoSEQ assay, multiplex PCR amplified TCR CDR3 regions from genomic DNA. For each cell subset, the extracted genomic DNA was distributed evenly across all wells of several immunoSEQ 96-well plates, and each plate served as one replicate. For sorted subsets, each replicate PCR was loaded with approximately 200 ng genomic DNA, equivalent to about 30,000 T cell genomes. The purified libraries were quantified using a Qubit 3.0 fluorometer, sized with a Bioanalyzer 2100, and then quantified again using the KAPA Library Quantification kit. Every immunoSEQ 96-well plate was sequenced on a separate single-read 150-cycle Illumina NextSeq 550 flow cell. The authors' analysis ran thus. Because the immunoSEQ output held only junctional sequences and lacked quality scores, the filtering could not match the filtering applied to full-length reads. To assign V/J genes and CDR3, sequences were annotated using PyIR, a Python wrapper for IgBLAST v1.9, with IMGT germline references. Any read was removed if the V/J assignment was weak (E-value above 1e-6), the CDR3 was missing, or the read contained stop codons, out-of-frame junctions, or ambiguous translated residues. V3J clonotypes were defined as sequences sharing an identical inferred V gene, J gene, and CDR3 amino acid sequence. To compute the percentage overlap between repertoires, the number of shared unique clonotypes was divided by the size of the smaller repertoire. RTK rarefaction, the Chao1 estimator, and Recon v2.1 estimates of unobserved clonotypes were used to assess repertoire richness. OLGA was used to compute generation probabilities for all TCRbeta clonotypes that the gDNA method yielded from several donors. TCRdb mirrors the immuneACCESS table, restricted to in-frame sequences. Some clones are absent from its copies; in checked studies, under half trace to an unresolved V gene, and the reason for the others is unknown. V and J calls and clone size follow that table, whereas D and trimming were derived from the DNA. This sample is represented by around 720,000 clones; around 73% of them were singletons. The ten most abundant clones make up roughly 1.9% of the sample.

In the case of this clone: What this receptor recognizes is not known. Base qualities are not recorded, but no much larger clone differs from it by a single base.

Looking up the germline V gene (reference sequence) yields CDR1 LNHDA and CDR2 SQIVND. V is reduced by 2 bases and J by 0 bases, leaving a spacing of 9 bases between them. The CDR3 has 15 amino acids, counting the end cysteine and phenylalanine. This entry keeps only the CDR3 DNA: 45 bases, framed from base 1. Sequenced sample: memory CD4+ T cells sorted from blood. The cell subset or site label corresponds to: CD45RA-negative fraction. The receptor's source is a woman between 25 and 40 years old in good health. The V and J genes are TRBV19 and TRBJ2-3, with no D gene named confidently. This receptor carries the CDR3 CASSINKASTDTQYF. The DNA reads as follows: TGTGCCAGTAGTATAAACAAAGCTAGCACAGATACGCAGTATTTT.